These T cell receptor beta chains were read from a single sample in a study of identical twins. TCRdb re-derived calls from the 5' RACE reads in MiXCR, one entry per CDR3 protein. The top ten clones hold approximately 0.94% of a sample with 700,000 or so distinct CDR3 sequences, around 8.6% of them seen once. These data are also associated with another study on yellow fever vaccine responses in identical twins.

The source material was PBMCs. The receptors derive from a woman aged 18-29 years in good health. CDR3s include the opening cysteine and the closing phenylalanine or tryptophan. The D gene is left open where the match is weak.

d_gene: .
j_gene: TRBJ2-1
v_gene: TRBV29-1
CDR3aa: CSVIPRGLRDNEQFF

d_gene: .
j_gene: TRBJ2-1
v_gene: TRBV2
CDR3aa: CASSDVSPYNEQFF

d_gene: TRBD2
j_gene: TRBJ2-3
v_gene: TRBV7-9
CDR3aa: CASSPSLAGDNTDTQYF

d_gene: TRBD2
j_gene: TRBJ2-7
v_gene: TRBV3-1
CDR3aa: CASSQESGGLAVYEQYF

d_gene: TRBD2
j_gene: TRBJ2-7
v_gene: TRBV4-2
CDR3aa: CASSQDWREGRHEQYF

d_gene: .
j_gene: TRBJ2-7
v_gene: TRBV20-1
CDR3aa: CSTPRSVYEQYF

d_gene: TRBD2
j_gene: TRBJ2-7
v_gene: TRBV20-1
CDR3aa: CSTEVSSGGYEQYF

d_gene: TRBD2
j_gene: TRBJ2-1
v_gene: TRBV20-1
CDR3aa: CSARDSAGIINEQFF

d_gene: .
j_gene: TRBJ2-7
v_gene: TRBV7-9
CDR3aa: CASSAGTPSYEQYF

d_gene: TRBD1
j_gene: TRBJ1-1
v_gene: TRBV29-1
CDR3aa: CSVETTGMNTEAFF

d_gene: .
j_gene: TRBJ2-3
v_gene: TRBV7-9
CDR3aa: CASSLVAGLLNTDTQYF

d_gene: TRBD1
j_gene: TRBJ2-1
v_gene: TRBV12-3/TRBV12-4
CDR3aa: CASSSGDRGGDEQFF

d_gene: TRBD2
j_gene: TRBJ2-3
v_gene: TRBV12-3/TRBV12-4
CDR3aa: CASSYGLVRSDTQYF

d_gene: .
j_gene: TRBJ2-4
v_gene: TRBV4-3
CDR3aa: CASSQALPFKNIQYF

d_gene: TRBD2
j_gene: TRBJ2-2
v_gene: TRBV15
CDR3aa: CATSRDSRLAGSTGELFF

d_gene: TRBD1
j_gene: TRBJ1-1
v_gene: TRBV9
CDR3aa: CASSGGQWDNTEAFF

d_gene: TRBD1
j_gene: TRBJ2-3
v_gene: TRBV29-1
CDR3aa: CSVSRGRTDTQYF

d_gene: .
j_gene: TRBJ2-7
v_gene: TRBV24-1
CDR3aa: CATSDPPDQATYEQYF

d_gene: .
j_gene: TRBJ2-2
v_gene: TRBV12-3/TRBV12-4
CDR3aa: CASVSGYTGELFF

d_gene: .
j_gene: TRBJ1-4
v_gene: TRBV6-6
CDR3aa: CASSKGEVEKLFF

d_gene: TRBD2
j_gene: TRBJ2-1
v_gene: TRBV29-1
CDR3aa: CSVESVLAGGRFF

d_gene: .
j_gene: TRBJ1-2
v_gene: TRBV12-3/TRBV12-4
CDR3aa: CASSQTRLGSNYGYTF

d_gene: TRBD1
j_gene: TRBJ1-5
v_gene: TRBV24-1
CDR3aa: CATSGTGGMGQPQHF

d_gene: TRBD2
j_gene: TRBJ2-1
v_gene: TRBV2
CDR3aa: CTSSALAGGLSSYNEQFF

d_gene: .
j_gene: TRBJ2-1
v_gene: TRBV20-1
CDR3aa: CSARDRPELPNEQFF

d_gene: .
j_gene: TRBJ2-5
v_gene: TRBV4-1
CDR3aa: CASSQTAAQETQYF

d_gene: TRBD1
j_gene: TRBJ1-2
v_gene: TRBV29-1
CDR3aa: CSAPGAQGDLPYGYTF

d_gene: .
j_gene: TRBJ2-7
v_gene: TRBV7-2
CDR3aa: CASSVTVSYEQYF

d_gene: TRBD2
j_gene: TRBJ2-5
v_gene: TRBV9
CDR3aa: CASSVGGLHQETQYF

d_gene: TRBD2
j_gene: TRBJ2-7
v_gene: TRBV2
CDR3aa: CASSGGTAREQYF